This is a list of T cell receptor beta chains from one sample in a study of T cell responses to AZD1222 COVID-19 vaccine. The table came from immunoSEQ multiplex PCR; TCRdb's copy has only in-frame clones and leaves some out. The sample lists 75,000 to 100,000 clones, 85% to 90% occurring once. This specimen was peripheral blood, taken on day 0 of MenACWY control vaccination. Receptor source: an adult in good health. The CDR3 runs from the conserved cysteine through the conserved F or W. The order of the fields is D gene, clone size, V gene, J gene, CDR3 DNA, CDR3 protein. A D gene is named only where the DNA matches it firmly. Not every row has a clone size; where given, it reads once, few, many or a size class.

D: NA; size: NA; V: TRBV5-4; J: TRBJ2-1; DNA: TGTGCCAGCAGCTTGTCCAGAACCTCCTACAATGAGCAGTTCTTC; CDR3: CASSLSRTSYNEQFF
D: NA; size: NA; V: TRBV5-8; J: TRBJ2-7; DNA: TGTGCCAGCAGCCCTGGACTTACCTACGAGCAGTACTTC; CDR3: CASSPGLTYEQYF
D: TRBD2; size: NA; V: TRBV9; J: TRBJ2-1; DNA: TGTGCCAGCAGCGTAGCCAGCGGGGGGGCATATGAGCAGTTCTTC; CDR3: CASSVASGGAYEQFF
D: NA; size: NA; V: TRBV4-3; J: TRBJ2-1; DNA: TGCGCCAGCAGCCAAGGCAGGGGCGGAGGTGAGCAGTTCTTC; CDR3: CASSQGRGGGEQFF
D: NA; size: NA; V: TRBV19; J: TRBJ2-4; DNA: TGTGCCAGTAGTATAGCCTCAGGGGCCAAAAACATTCAGTACTTC; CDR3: CASSIASGAKNIQYF
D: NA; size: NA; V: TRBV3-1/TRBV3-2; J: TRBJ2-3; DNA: TGTGCCAGCAGCCAAAGGTGGCAGGGGAGCACAGATACGCAGTATTTT; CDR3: CASSQRWQGSTDTQYF
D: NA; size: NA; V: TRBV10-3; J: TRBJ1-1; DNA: TGTGCCATCAGTGATTTGGGCGGACTGGACACTGAAGCTTTCTTT; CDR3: CAISDLGGLDTEAFF
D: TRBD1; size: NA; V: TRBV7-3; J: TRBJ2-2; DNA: TGTGCCAGCAGCCCGGGACAGGTTGGGGGTGTGACCGGGGAGCTGTTTTTT; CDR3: CASSPGQVGGVTGELFF
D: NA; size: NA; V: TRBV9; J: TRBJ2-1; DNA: TGTGCCAGCAGCGTTTCAGAAGCCTCCTACAATGAGCAGTTCTTC; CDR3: CASSVSEASYNEQFF
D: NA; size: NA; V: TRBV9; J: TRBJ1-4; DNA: TGTGCCAGCAGCGCCGAGCCCGGCTACGGTGAAAAACTGTTTTTT; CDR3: CASSAEPGYGEKLFF
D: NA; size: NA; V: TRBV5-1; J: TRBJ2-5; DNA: TGCGCCAGCAGCTTGGTCCCAGGAAGGGAAGAGACCCAGTACTTC; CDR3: CASSLVPGREETQYF
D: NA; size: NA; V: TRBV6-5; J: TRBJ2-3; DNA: TGTGCCAGTACAGGGTCGGGACAAGATACGCAGTATTTT; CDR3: CASTGSGQDTQYF
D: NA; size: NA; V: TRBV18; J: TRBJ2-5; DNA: TGTGCCAGCTCACCCGGGCTCCACGACGGAGAGACCCAGTACTTC; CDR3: CASSPGLHDGETQYF
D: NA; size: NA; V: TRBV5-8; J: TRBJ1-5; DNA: TGTGCCAGCAGCCCGGGTGCCCAGCCCCAGCATTTT; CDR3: CASSPGAQPQHF
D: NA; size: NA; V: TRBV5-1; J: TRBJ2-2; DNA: TGCGCCAGCAGCCTTACCCCGGGGCATCTAGCCGGGGAGCTGTTTTTT; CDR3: CASSLTPGHLAGELFF
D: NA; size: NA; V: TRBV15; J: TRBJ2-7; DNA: TGTGCCACCAGCAGAGAGGGGGGCGACGAGCAGTACTTC; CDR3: CATSREGGDEQYF
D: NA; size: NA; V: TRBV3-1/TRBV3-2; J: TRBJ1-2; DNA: TGTGCCAGCAGCCAAGAGGCTCTCGGCTACACCTTC; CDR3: CASSQEALGYTF
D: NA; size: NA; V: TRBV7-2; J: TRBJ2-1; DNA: TGTGCCAGCAGCTTTGCGGGCTCGGAGCAGTTCTTC; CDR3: CASSFAGSEQFF
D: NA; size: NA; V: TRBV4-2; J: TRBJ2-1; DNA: TGTGCCAGCAGCCAAGTGGATACGTCAGGTTACTACAATGAGCAGTTCTTC; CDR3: CASSQVDTSGYYNEQFF
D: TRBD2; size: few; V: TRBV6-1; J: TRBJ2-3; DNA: TGTGCCAGCAGTGAAGTGGCTAGCGGGGGTAGTGTCCAAGGTACGCAGTATTTT; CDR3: CASSEVASGGSVQGTQYF
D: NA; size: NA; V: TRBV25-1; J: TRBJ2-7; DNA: TGTGCCAGCAGTGAAGGGACGCCCTTATCCTACGAGCAGTACTTC; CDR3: CASSEGTPLSYEQYF
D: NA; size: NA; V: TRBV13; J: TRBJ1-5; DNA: TGTGCCAGCAGCTTAGGGGGCGGCAATCAGCCCCAGCATTTT; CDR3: CASSLGGGNQPQHF
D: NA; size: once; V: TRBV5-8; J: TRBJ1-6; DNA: TGTGCCAGCAGCTTCGGCGATATTAGGCAGAGCTCCTATAATTCACCCCTCCACTTT; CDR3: CASSFGDIRQSSYNSPLHF
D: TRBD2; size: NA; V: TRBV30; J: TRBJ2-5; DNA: TGTGCCTGGAAGGCGGGGGGGCGATCTGAGACCCAGTACTTC; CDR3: CAWKAGGRSETQYF
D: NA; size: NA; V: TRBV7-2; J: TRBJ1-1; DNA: TGTGCCAGCAGGCTTGGGATTGAGGGAGCTTTCTTT; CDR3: CASRLGIEGAFF
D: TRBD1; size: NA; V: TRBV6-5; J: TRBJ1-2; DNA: TGTGCCAGCAGGGGGGACAGGGGAGGTGGCTACACCTTC; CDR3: CASRGDRGGGYTF
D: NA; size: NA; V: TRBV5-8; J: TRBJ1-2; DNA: TGTGCCAGCAGCTTGAGTAGGGGGGGTAACTATGGCTACACCTTC; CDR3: CASSLSRGGNYGYTF
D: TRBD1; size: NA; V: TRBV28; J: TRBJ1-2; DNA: TGTGCCAGCAGTTTGACAGGGTTTGGCTACACCTTC; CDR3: CASSLTGFGYTF
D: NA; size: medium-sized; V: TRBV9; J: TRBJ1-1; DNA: TGTGCCAGCAGCCCCGCAGCCCAGAACACTGAAGCTTTCTTT; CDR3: CASSPAAQNTEAFF
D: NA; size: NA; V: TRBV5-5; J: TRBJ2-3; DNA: TGTGCCAGCAGCAAAGGGGGTGTTAGCACAGATACGCAGTATTTT; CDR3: CASSKGGVSTDTQYF
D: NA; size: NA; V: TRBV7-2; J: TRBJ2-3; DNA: TGTGCCAGCAGCTTAGGTCCGGGTACAGATACGCAGTATTTT; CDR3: CASSLGPGTDTQYF
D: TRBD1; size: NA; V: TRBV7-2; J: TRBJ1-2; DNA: TGTGCCAGCAGCGGGGGGGGACAGAACTATGGCTACACCTTC; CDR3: CASSGGGQNYGYTF
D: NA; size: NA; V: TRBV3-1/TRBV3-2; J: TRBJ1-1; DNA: TGTGCCAGCAGCCAGAACGGAGGCACTGAAGCTTTCTTT; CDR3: CASSQNGGTEAFF
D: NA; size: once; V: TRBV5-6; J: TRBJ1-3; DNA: TGTGCCAGCAGCTTGAGGAACACCATATATTTT; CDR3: CASSLRNTIYF
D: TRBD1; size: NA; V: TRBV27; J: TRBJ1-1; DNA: TGTGCCAGCAGAACCTCACAGGGGGGCTATACTAACACTGAAGCTTTCTTT; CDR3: CASRTSQGGYTNTEAFF
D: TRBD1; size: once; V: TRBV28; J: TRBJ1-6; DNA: TGTGCCAGCAGTTTAACAACAGGGGGAAGTAATTCACCCCTCCACTTT; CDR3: CASSLTTGGSNSPLHF
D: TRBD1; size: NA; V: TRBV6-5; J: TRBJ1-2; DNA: TGTGCCAGCAGTTACCGGACAGGCCTTAACTATGGCTACACCTTC; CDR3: CASSYRTGLNYGYTF
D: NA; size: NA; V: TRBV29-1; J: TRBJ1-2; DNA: TGCAGCGTCGAGGCCCACCTTAACTATGGCTACACCTTC; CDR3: CSVEAHLNYGYTF
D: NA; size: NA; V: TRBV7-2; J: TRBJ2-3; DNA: TGTGCCAGCAGCCCAGGCTTTGGCGGGGGCACAGATACGCAGTATTTT; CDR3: CASSPGFGGGTDTQYF
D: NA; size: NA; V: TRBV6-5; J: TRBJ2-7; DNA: TGTGCCAGCAGTTACTCGGCTAGCACCTCCTACGAGCAGTACTTC; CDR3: CASSYSASTSYEQYF
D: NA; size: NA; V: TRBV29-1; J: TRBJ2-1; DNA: TGCAGCGTTGGTCTCGGGCGGAGCTCCTACAATGAGCAGTTCTTC; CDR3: CSVGLGRSSYNEQFF
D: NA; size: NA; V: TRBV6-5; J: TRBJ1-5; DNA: TGTGCCAGCAGTTTGGACACTCAAATGAATCAGCCCCAGCATTTT; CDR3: CASSLDTQMNQPQHF
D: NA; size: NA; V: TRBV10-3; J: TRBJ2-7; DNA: TGTGCCATCAGTGGGGACAAGGGGTTAAGCTCCTACGAGCAGTACTTC; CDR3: CAISGDKGLSSYEQYF
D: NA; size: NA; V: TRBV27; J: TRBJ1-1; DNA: TGTGCCAGCAGCTCCGGGAACACTGAAGCTTTCTTT; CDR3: CASSSGNTEAFF
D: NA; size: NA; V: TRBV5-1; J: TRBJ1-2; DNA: TGCGCCAGCAGCTCGACCCAACAGGACTATGGCTACACCTTC; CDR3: CASSSTQQDYGYTF